This T cell receptor beta chain originates from a study of blood T cell repertoires in COVID-19. Background on the study: Whether acute or convalescent, the COVID-19 samples came from the United States, Italy and Spain. PBMCs, B-cell-depleted T cells, or T cells provided the cDNA or gDNA that made up the material.

The germline V gene encodes CDR1 SGHAT and CDR2 FQNNGV. The CDR3 is 15 amino acids. With 0 bases clipped from V and 8 bases from J, the junction kept 3 bases outside the gene matches. In the original workflow: Estimates of nucleated cell counts were drawn from the amplification of reference gene primers. Profiling relied on immunoSEQ multiplex PCR, and the TCRdb table lists in-frame clones only, not all of them. Clonal size and the V and J genes are those of that table, whereas D and trimming came from the DNA. The table records 10,000 to 15,000 clones, around 82% of them present only once. The chain employs TRBV11-2 and TRBJ2-1; 11 bases fit TRBD2. The specimen sequenced was peripheral blood. This clonotype was sampled from a human donor in a cohort sampled during active COVID-19. This CDR3 reads CASSLDSGGADEQFF. The CDR3 coding sequence is TGTGCCAGCAGCTTAGATAGCGGGGGGGCCGATGAGCAGTTCTTC.